These T cell receptor beta chains were read from a single sample in a study of control samples from healthy donors and cancer patients. Generated by immunoSEQ multiplex PCR, the TCRdb table keeps only in-frame clones and is missing some. The table includes approximately 140,000 clones, roughly 92% detected once. Material for sequencing was blood. The receptors come from a man under 40 in good health. Both conserved end residues are part of each CDR3. The order of the fields is J gene, D gene, V gene, CDR3 DNA, CDR3 protein. The D gene is left open where the match is weak.

TRBJ2-1,TRBD2,TRBV6-6,TGTGCCAGCAGTTCAAGCGGGAGGGGCTACAATGAGCAGTTCTTC,CASSSSGRGYNEQFF
TRBJ1-1,TRBD1,TRBV27,TGTGCCAGCAGATTATTGACAGGGAAAAACACTGAAGCTTTCTTT,CASRLLTGKNTEAFF
TRBJ2-5,-,TRBV9,TGTGCCAGCAGCGTAGTCGGAGAGACCCAGTACTTC,CASSVVGETQYF
TRBJ1-5,-,TRBV6-5,TGTGCCAGCAGTTACCATGCCCCTAGCAATCAGCCCCAGCATTTT,CASSYHAPSNQPQHF
TRBJ1-2,TRBD1,TRBV27,TGTGCCAGCAGTTCCTTCTACAGGGGGCCTGGCTACACCTTC,CASSSFYRGPGYTF
TRBJ2-7,-,TRBV11-2,TGTGCCAGCAGCTTAGATTTGGCTAACTACGAGCAGTACTTC,CASSLDLANYEQYF
TRBJ1-2,TRBD1,TRBV11-3,TGTGCCAGCAGCTTAGGTGGGACAGGCCCGAGGTCGTATGGCTACACCTTC,CASSLGGTGPRSYGYTF
TRBJ2-5,-,TRBV2,TGTGCCAGCAGTGCCACAGTTCAAGAGACCCAGTACTTC,CASSATVQETQYF
TRBJ1-1,-,TRBV28,TGTGCCACCATCATAACCCGTAGGACTGAAGCTTTCTTT,CATIITRRTEAFF
TRBJ1-1,-,TRBV19,TGTGCCAGTAGTAACTTCAGGGGTGCCTCGGACACTGAAGCTTTCTTT,CASSNFRGASDTEAFF
TRBJ1-5,-,TRBV9,TGTGCCAGCAGCGTAGGGACGCAAAATCAGCCCCAGCATTTT,CASSVGTQNQPQHF
TRBJ2-7,-,TRBV10-3,TGTGCCATCAATGACATCTTCTCCTACGAGCAGTACTTC,CAINDIFSYEQYF
TRBJ2-1,-,TRBV19,TGTGCCAGTAGTACCCTACTACAGGGAATTTTTCCGAATGAGCAGTTCTTC,CASSTLLQGIFPNEQFF
TRBJ1-3,TRBD1,TRBV18,TGTGCCAGCTCTCCCAATTCGGGACAGTTGAACACCATATATTTT,CASSPNSGQLNTIYF
TRBJ2-2,-,TRBV3-1/TRBV3-2,TGTGCCAGCAGCCAAGGTTGGTTAGGTGGCGGCGGGGAGCTGTTTTTT,CASSQGWLGGGGELFF
TRBJ1-5,-,TRBV19,TGTGCCAGTAGTATTGAAGGGATTAGCAATCAGCCCCAGCATTTT,CASSIEGISNQPQHF
TRBJ1-2,-,TRBV4-1,TGCGCCAGCAGCCAAGCCCGACAGGCGCCATATGGCTACACCTTC,CASSQARQAPYGYTF
TRBJ1-5,-,TRBV7-2,TGTGCCAGCAGCTTCCCGGGTAGCAATCAGCCCCAGCATTTT,CASSFPGSNQPQHF
TRBJ2-2,TRBD2,TRBV7-6,TGTGCCAGCAGCCCGACTTTTCTGCGGGAGGGCCCCGGGGAGCTGTTTTTT,CASSPTFLREGPGELFF
TRBJ2-2,-,TRBV11-2,TGTGCCAGCAGAACGGCCCCAAGCACCGGGGAGCTGTTTTTT,CASRTAPSTGELFF
TRBJ1-1,-,TRBV7-9,TGTGCCAGCAGCAGTTTGAGGGTCGGCGCTTTCTTT,CASSSLRVGAFF